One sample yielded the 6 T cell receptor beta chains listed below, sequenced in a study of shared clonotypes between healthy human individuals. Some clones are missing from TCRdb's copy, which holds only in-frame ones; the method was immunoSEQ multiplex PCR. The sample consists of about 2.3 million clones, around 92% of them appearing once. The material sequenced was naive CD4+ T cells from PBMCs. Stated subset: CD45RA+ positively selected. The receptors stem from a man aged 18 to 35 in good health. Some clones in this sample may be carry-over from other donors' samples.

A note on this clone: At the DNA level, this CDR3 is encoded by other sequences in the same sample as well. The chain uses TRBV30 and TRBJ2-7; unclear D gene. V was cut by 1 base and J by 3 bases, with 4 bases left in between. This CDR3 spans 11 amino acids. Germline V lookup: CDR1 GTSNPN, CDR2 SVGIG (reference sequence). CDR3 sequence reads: CAWSGDYEQYF. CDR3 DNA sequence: TGTGCCTGGAGTGGGGACTACGAGCAGTACTTC.

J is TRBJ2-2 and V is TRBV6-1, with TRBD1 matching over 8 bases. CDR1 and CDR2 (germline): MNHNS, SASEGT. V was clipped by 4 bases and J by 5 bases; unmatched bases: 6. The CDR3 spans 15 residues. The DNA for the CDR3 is TGTGCCAGCAGTGGAAACAGGGGGAGAACCGGGGAGCTGTTTTTT. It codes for CASSGNRGRTGELFF.

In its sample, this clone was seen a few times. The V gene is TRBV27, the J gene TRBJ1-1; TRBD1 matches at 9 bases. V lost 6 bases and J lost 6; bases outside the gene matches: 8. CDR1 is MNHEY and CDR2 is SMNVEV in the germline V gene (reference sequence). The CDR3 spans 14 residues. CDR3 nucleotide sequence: TGTGCCAGCAGCGCTGGGACAGGGAAACCTGAAGCTTTCTTT. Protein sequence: CASSAGTGKPEAFF.

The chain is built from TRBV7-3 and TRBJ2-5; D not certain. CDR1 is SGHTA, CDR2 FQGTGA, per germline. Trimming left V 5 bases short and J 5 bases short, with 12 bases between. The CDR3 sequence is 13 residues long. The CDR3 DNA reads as TGTGCCAGCAGCCCCGCCAGTTACGAGACCCAGTACTTC. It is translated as CASSPASYETQYF. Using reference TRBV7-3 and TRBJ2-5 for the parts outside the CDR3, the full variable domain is GAGVSQTPSNKVTEKGKYVELRCDPISGHTALYWYRQSLGQGPEFLIYFQGTGAADDSGLPNDRFFAVRPEGSVSTLKIQRTERGDSAVYLCASSPASYETQYFGPGTRLLVL.

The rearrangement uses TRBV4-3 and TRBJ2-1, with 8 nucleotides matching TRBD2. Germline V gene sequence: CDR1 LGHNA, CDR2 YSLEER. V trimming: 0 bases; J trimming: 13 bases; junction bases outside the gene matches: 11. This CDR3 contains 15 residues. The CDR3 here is CASSQDRTGGRIQFF. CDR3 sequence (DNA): TGCGCCAGCAGCCAAGATAGGACGGGAGGGCGGATACAGTTCTTC.

The CDR3 loop is CATKGRDPYNEQFF. In nucleotides, the CDR3 is TGTGCCACCAAGGGTCGCGATCCGTACAATGAGCAGTTCTTC. The V call is TRBV27, the J call TRBJ2-1; D is uncertain. Per germline, CDR1 MNHEY and CDR2 SMNVEV (reference sequence). There are 14 residues in the CDR3. Trimming shortened V by 10 bases and J by 4 bases, and 17 bases separated the two germline ends.